These 6 T cell receptor beta chains share one sample of origin, sequenced in a study of T cells in Graves' hyperthyroidism and ophthalmopathy. Using RNA transcripts as the source, TCR beta CDR3 regions were amplified. The HTBI set primed first-round TCR CDR3 RT-PCR. TCRdb reprocessed the multiplex PCR reads with MiXCR, giving one entry per CDR3 protein. The top ten clones hold about 11% of a sample with 530,000 or so distinct CDR3 sequences, about 24% of them seen once. The sequenced sample was blood. These receptors all come from a woman aged 30 to 39 with Graves' ophthalmopathy.

Only a few counts were recorded for this clonotype. V gene TRBV4-1 combines with J gene TRBJ2-5, with D hard to call. Germline CDR1 and CDR2: MGHRA and YSYEKL. CDR3 size: 14 residues. Trimming stripped 1 base from V and 5 bases from J, with 11 bases between. The CDR3 loop is CASSQGVRIETQYF. The CDR3 bases are TGCGCCAGCAGCCAAGGGGTAAGGATCGAGACCCAGTACTTC.

This clonotype was counted at least ten times. The chain couples TRBV20-1 to TRBJ1-1; 8 nucleotides match TRBD1. The germline V gene has CDR1 DFQATT and CDR2 SNEGSKA (reference sequence). J gave up 0 bases and V 4 bases, and 4 bases lay outside the gene matches. This CDR3 comprises 14 residues. CDR3 region: CSANGQGLNTEAFF. The CDR3 nucleotides read TGCAGTGCTAACGGACAGGGATTGAACACTGAAGCTTTCTTT.

This clonotype was picked up many times. J is TRBJ1-5 and V is TRBV2; D not resolved. The V end was cut by 6 bases, the J end by 0 bases, with 12 bases between. Germline-derived CDR1 and CDR2 are SNHLY and FYNNEI. The CDR3 length is 15 residues. CDR3 sequence (DNA): TGTGCCAGCAGCACCCAGGCCGCTAGCAATCAGCCCCAGCATTTT. It specifies CASSTQAASNQPQHF.

This clonotype was picked up many times. The J gene is TRBJ2-7, the V gene TRBV2; TRBD2 matches 13 bases. The CDR3 loop spans 15 amino acids. V lost 5 bases to trimming and J lost 2 bases; unmatched junction nucleotides: 3. The germline V gene encodes CDR1 SNHLY and CDR2 FYNNEI. DNA for the CDR3: TGTGCCAGCAGTTCTACTAGCGGGGGGGCCTACGAGCAGTACTTC. Its protein product is CASSSTSGGAYEQYF.

This sequence joins TRBV19 and TRBJ1-5; D is uncertain. The length of the CDR3 is 15 residues. Germline V gene lookup returns CDR1 LNHDA and CDR2 SQIVND (reference sequence). Between the trimmed V and J ends, which lost 4 bases and 4 bases, there was a span of 14 bases. CDR3 nucleotide sequence: TGTGCCAGTAGTAGCCGGGGAGGGTTGAATCAGCCCCAGCATTTT. Protein: CASSSRGGLNQPQHF.

This clonotype was detected only a few times. The chain employs TRBV5-1 and TRBJ1-2, with a possible D match to TRBD1 (5 bases). This CDR3 has 16 residues. Trimming stripped 4 bases from V and 3 bases from J, with 19 bases between. CDR1 and CDR2 from the germline V gene are SGHRS and YFSETQ. CDR3 protein: CASSNSGIVGDYGYTF. The DNA of the CDR3 is TGCGCCAGCAGCAACTCAGGGATTGTTGGGGACTATGGCTACACCTTC. The whole variable domain, filled in from reference TRBV5-1 and TRBJ1-2, reads KAGVTQTPRYLIKTRGQQVTLSCSPISGHRSVSWYQQTPGQGLQFLFEYFSETQRNKGNFPGRFSGRQFSNSRSEMNVSTLELGDSALYLCASSNSGIVGDYGYTFGSGTRLTVV.